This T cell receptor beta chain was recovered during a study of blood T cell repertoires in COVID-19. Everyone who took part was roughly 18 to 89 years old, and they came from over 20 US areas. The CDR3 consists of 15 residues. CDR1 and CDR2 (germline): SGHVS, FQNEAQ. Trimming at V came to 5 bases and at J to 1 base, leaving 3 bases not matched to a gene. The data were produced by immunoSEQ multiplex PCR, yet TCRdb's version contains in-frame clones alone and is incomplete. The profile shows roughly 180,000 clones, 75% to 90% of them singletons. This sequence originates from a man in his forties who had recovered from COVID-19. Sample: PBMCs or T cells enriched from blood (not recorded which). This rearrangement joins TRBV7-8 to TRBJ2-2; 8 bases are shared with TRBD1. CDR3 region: CASSPGTGNTGELFF. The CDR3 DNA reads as TGTGCCAGCAGCCCTGGGACAGGGAACACCGGGGAGCTGTTTTTT.